Each of the 15 T cell receptor beta chains below was sequenced from the same sample in a study of cytomegalovirus exposure and HLA in healthy donors. Use of 60 Vbeta and 13 Jbeta primers characterized the PCR. The table came from immunoSEQ multiplex PCR; TCRdb's copy has only in-frame clones and leaves some out. Seen in this sample are 65,000 to 85,000 clones; the ten most common clones hold over 1.5%. Sequenced input: PBMCs. All receptors derive from a woman in her 30s in good health and CMV-seronegative.

This chain uses TRBV27 with TRBJ2-5, with unresolved D. Trimming left V 5 bases short and J 3 bases short, with 10 bases between. CDR1 is MNHEY and CDR2 is SMNVEV in the germline V gene (reference sequence). CDR3 length equals 13 residues. CDR3 region: CASSTSTEETQYF. In DNA, the CDR3 is TGTGCCAGCAGTACGAGTACGGAAGAGACCCAGTACTTC.

The V call is TRBV4-2, the J call TRBJ2-7, with 10 nucleotides matching TRBD1. CDR3 length equals 17 residues. The germline V gene has CDR1 LGHNA and CDR2 YNFKEQ. J was trimmed by 3 bases and V by 3 bases; bases with no gene match: 11. Written as DNA, the CDR3 is TGTGCCAGCAGCCAGTCGATTGACAGGGGGCTGGTCTACGAGCAGTACTTC. Translated: CASSQSIDRGLVYEQYF.

This chain links TRBV18 with TRBJ1-1; 7 nucleotides agree with TRBD1. The CDR3 extends over 13 amino acids. J was trimmed by 14 bases and V by 6 bases; bases with no gene match: 15. The germline gives CDR1 KGHSH, CDR2 LQKENI. CDR3 sequence: CASSRGDRAIPFF. The CDR3 nucleotides read TGTGCCAGCTCTCGGGGAGACAGGGCCATTCCCTTCTTT.

The gene calls are TRBV5-1 and TRBJ2-1, with TRBD2 matching 9 bases. CDR1 SGHRS and CDR2 YFSETQ come from the germline V gene. The CDR3 covers 15 residues. The V and J ends lost 2 bases and 7 bases, in that order; junction bases with no gene match: 7. The CDR3 coding sequence is TGCGCCAGCAGCTTTGTCGCGGGAGGGCCTAATGAGCAGTTCTTC. It yields the protein CASSFVAGGPNEQFF.

V is TRBV5-8 and J is TRBJ2-2; the match to TRBD2 covers 9 bases. J lost 6 bases, V lost 4 bases, and 4 bases had no gene match. Germline-derived CDR1 and CDR2 are SGHTS and YDEGEE. The CDR3 runs to 14 residues. The CDR3 DNA follows: TGTGCCAGCAGCAGGCTAGCGGGGCCCGGGGAGCTGTTTTTT. Its protein is CASSRLAGPGELFF. The whole variable domain, remainder taken from reference TRBV5-8 and TRBJ2-2, is EAGVTQSPTHLIKTRGQQATLRCSPISGHTSVYWYQQALGLGLQFLLWYDEGEERNRGNFPPRFSGRQFPNYSSELNVNALELEDSALYLCASSRLAGPGELFFGEGSRLTVL.

The chain uses TRBV28 and TRBJ2-7, with 8 bases matching TRBD2. This CDR3 is 14 amino acids long. CDR1 and CDR2 (germline): MDHEN, SYDVKM. The V segment lost 6 bases and the J segment 6 bases; nucleotides outside the gene matches: 10. The CDR3 DNA sequence: TGTGCCAGCAGGCATGGCCAGCGGGAGCGCGAGCAGTACTTC. It codes for CASRHGQREREQYF.

This chain joins TRBV11-2 and TRBJ1-4, with D unresolved. Trimming pared 6 bases from V and 7 bases from J, leaving 15 bases between. This CDR3 comprises 14 residues. CDR1 and CDR2 (germline): SGHAT, FQNNGV. In DNA form, the CDR3 reads TGTGCCAGCAGTCTCGGAGGCATAGTTGAAAAACTGTTTTTT. Translated: CASSLGGIVEKLFF. Variable domain in full (rest from reference TRBV11-2 and TRBJ1-4): EAGVAQSPRYKIIEKRQSVAFWCNPISGHATLYWYQQILGQGPKLLIQFQNNGVVDDSQLPKDRFSAERLKGVDSTLKIQPAKLEDSAVYLCASSLGGIVEKLFFGSGTQLSVL.

The CDR3 DNA follows: TGTGCCAGCAGCTTAAAGGACTATCCAAGGTGGGAGACCCAGTACTTC. As protein: CASSLKDYPRWETQYF. The genes are TRBV5-6 and TRBJ2-5; tentative D call: TRBD2 (6 bases). Germline V gives CDR1 SGHDT, CDR2 YYEEEE. The V gene lost 2 bases and the J gene lost 5 bases, with 19 bases spanning the gap. The CDR3 sequence is 16 residues long.

J is TRBJ2-7 and V is TRBV4-1, with 10 positions matching TRBD2. Trimming removed 3 bases from V and 4 bases from J; junction bases left unmatched: 9. The length of the CDR3 is 16 residues. Germline values: CDR1 MGHRA, CDR2 YSYEKL. The CDR3 sequence is CASSQEMTSGFYEQYF. The CDR3 nucleotides read TGCGCCAGCAGCCAGGAGATGACTAGCGGGTTTTACGAGCAGTACTTC.

The J gene is TRBJ2-2, the V gene TRBV7-3; D might be TRBD1 (6 bases). Germline lookup yields CDR1 SGHTA and CDR2 FQGTGA. The V gene lost 5 bases and the J gene lost 0 bases, with 10 bases spanning the gap. The CDR3 has 15 amino acids. The CDR3 spells CASSPTGTNTGELFF. The DNA for the CDR3 is TGTGCCAGCAGCCCAACAGGGACGAACACCGGGGAGCTGTTTTTT.

This chain connects TRBV27 to TRBJ1-1; D uncertain. Germline lookup yields CDR1 MNHEY and CDR2 SMNVEV (reference sequence). The germline V and J ends were trimmed by 8 bases and 0 bases, with 16 bases remaining between them. This CDR3 comprises 15 residues. CDR3 nucleotides: TGTGCCAGCTCTTCTAAAGGACTCCTGAACACTGAAGCTTTCTTT. Amino acids: CASSSKGLLNTEAFF.

The V gene is TRBV9, the J gene TRBJ2-1, with 8 positions matching TRBD1. The length of the CDR3 is 16 residues. CDR1 is SGDLS and CDR2 is YYNGEE in the germline V gene. Unmatched junction bases numbered 17, after V lost 4 bases and J lost 11 bases. CDR3: CASSPSGTGGRYQQFF. In nucleotides, the CDR3 is TGTGCCAGCAGCCCAAGTGGCACAGGGGGGCGCTATCAGCAGTTCTTC.

J is TRBJ1-2 and V is TRBV29-1; the D gene is possibly TRBD1 (5 bases). CDR1 and CDR2 from the germline V gene are SQVTM and ANQGSEA. V was shortened by 7 bases and J by 4 bases, with 13 bases between the two germline ends. CDR3 size: 12 residues. In nucleotides, the CDR3 is TGCAGCGCACAGGATAACCGCTATGGCTACACCTTC. It is translated as CSAQDNRYGYTF. Looking up the rest from reference TRBV29-1 and TRBJ1-2 gives the full variable domain: SAVISQKPSRDICQRGTSLTIQCQVDSQVTMMFWYRQQPGQSLTLIATANQGSEATYESGFVIDKFPISRPNLTFSTLTVSNMSPEDSSIYLCSAQDNRYGYTFGSGTRLTVV.

The rearrangement links TRBV6-6 to TRBJ2-7; possibly TRBD1 for D (5 bases). Trimming left V 7 bases short and J 6 bases short, with 13 bases between. The CDR3 is 12 residues long. The germline V gene encodes CDR1 MNHNY and CDR2 SVGAGI (reference sequence). The CDR3 nucleotides read TGTGCCAGCACCAGGGTAGTAGGCGAGCAGTACTTC. Translated: CASTRVVGEQYF.

The chain's CDR3 is CAWSVHRVEKLFF. The CDR3 nucleotides read TGTGCCTGGAGTGTACATCGTGTTGAAAAACTGTTTTTT. V usage is TRBV30 and J usage is TRBJ1-4; no clear D gene. V dropped 0 bases and J dropped 7 bases, with 9 bases sitting between them. This CDR3 comprises 13 residues. Germline CDR1 GTSNPN, CDR2 SVGIG (reference sequence).